The 7 T cell receptor beta chains given below trace back to one sample, sequenced in a study of blood T cell repertoires in COVID-19. Clones were sequenced by immunoSEQ multiplex PCR, and TCRdb holds only the in-frame ones, with some missing. The repertoire holds roughly 140,000 clones, about 87% seen once, with less than 6.5% in the top ten. The sample taken for sequencing was peripheral blood. The receptors were gathered from a human donor in a cohort sampled during active COVID-19.

This rearrangement joins TRBV27 to TRBJ2-6; 9 bases are a match to TRBD1. Germline V lookup: CDR1 MNHEY, CDR2 SMNVEV (reference sequence). V was clipped by 0 bases and J by 2 bases; unmatched bases: 11. This CDR3 spans 20 amino acids. The CDR3 DNA reads TGTGCCAGCAGTTTATCGGCGGGGGACAGGGTCGTGGCTGGGGCCAACGTCCTGACTTTC. It encodes CASSLSAGDRVVAGANVLTF. Complete variable domain (other parts from reference TRBV27 and TRBJ2-6): EAQVTQNPRYLITVTGKKLTVTCSQNMNHEYMSWYRQDPGLGLRQIYYSMNVEVTDKGDVPEGYKVSRKEKRNFPLILESPSPNQTSLYFCASSLSAGDRVVAGANVLTFGAGSRLTVL.

This clone was observed once. The chain has TRBV28 and TRBJ2-3, with D tentatively TRBD2 (6 bases). CDR1 and CDR2 (germline): MDHEN, SYDVKM. The CDR3 has 14 residues. The V end lost 5 bases, the J end lost 4 bases, and 13 bases lay between the germline ends. DNA of the CDR3: TGTGCCAGCAGTCCGTGGAGGGCCCCAGATACGCAGTATTTT. The encoded protein is CASSPWRAPDTQYF.

This chain links TRBV5-1 with TRBJ2-2, with 9 bases aligning to TRBD2. The length of the CDR3 is 16 residues. The germline CDR1 and CDR2 sequences are SGHRS and YFSETQ. V lost 3 bases to trimming and J lost 1 base; unmatched junction nucleotides: 4. The CDR3 loop is CASSSLAGWNTGELFF. In DNA, the CDR3 is TGCGCCAGCAGCTCCCTAGCGGGATGGAACACCGGGGAGCTGTTTTTT.

The gene calls are TRBV27 and TRBJ2-7; tentatively, D is TRBD1 (5 bases). V was clipped by 5 bases and J by 5 bases, with 13 bases between them. The length of the CDR3 is 13 residues. Germline V gene sequence: CDR1 MNHEY, CDR2 SMNVEV (reference sequence). Here the CDR3 reads CASSGAGHHEQYF. The CDR3, as DNA: TGTGCCAGCAGTGGGGCAGGGCACCACGAGCAGTACTTC.

This clone was seen a single time. This sequence joins TRBV2 and TRBJ2-4; TRBD2 matches at 10 bases. This CDR3 is 17 amino acids long. The germline CDR1 and CDR2 sequences are SNHLY and FYNNEI. Germline trimming cut 4 bases from V and 0 bases from J; bases unmatched to any gene: 6. In DNA, the CDR3 is TGTGCCAGCAGTGTGGAGCGGGAGGGACCAGCCAAAAACATTCAGTACTTC. Its translation: CASSVEREGPAKNIQYF.

V usage is TRBV25-1 and J usage is TRBJ1-1; no clear D gene. Germline V gives CDR1 MGHDK, CDR2 SYGVNS. CDR3 length: 14 residues. V was clipped by 6 bases and J by 0 bases, with 11 bases between them. The CDR3 protein is CASRREAMNTEAFF. The CDR3 coding sequence is TGTGCCAGCAGGAGGGAGGCCATGAACACTGAAGCTTTCTTT.

The J gene is TRBJ2-7, the V gene TRBV11-3, with D maybe TRBD1 (6 bases). Germline CDR1 and CDR2: SGHNT and YENEEA. The CDR3 is made up of 17 amino acids. The ends were cut back, 0 bases at V and 3 bases at J, with 18 bases in the middle. CDR3 DNA sequence: TGTGCCAGCAGCTTAGATCTGGGGGACATTGACGACTACGAGCAGTACTTC. This sequence encodes CASSLDLGDIDDYEQYF.